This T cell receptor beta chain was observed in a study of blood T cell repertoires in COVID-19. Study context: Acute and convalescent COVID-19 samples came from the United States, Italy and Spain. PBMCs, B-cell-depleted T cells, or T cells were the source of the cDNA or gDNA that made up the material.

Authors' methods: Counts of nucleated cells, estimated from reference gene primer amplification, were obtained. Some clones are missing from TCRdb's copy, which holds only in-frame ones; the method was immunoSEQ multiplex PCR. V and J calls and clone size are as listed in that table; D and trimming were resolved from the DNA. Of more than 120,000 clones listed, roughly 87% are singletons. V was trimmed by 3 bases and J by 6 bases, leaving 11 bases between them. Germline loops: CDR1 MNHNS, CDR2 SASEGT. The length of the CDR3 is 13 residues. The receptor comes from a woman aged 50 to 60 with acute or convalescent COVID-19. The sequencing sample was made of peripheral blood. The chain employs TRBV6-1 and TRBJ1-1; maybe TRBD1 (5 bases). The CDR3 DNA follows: TGTGCCAGCAGTGAGCGGGGAGGGGCTGAAGCTTTCTTT. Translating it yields CASSERGGAEAFF.